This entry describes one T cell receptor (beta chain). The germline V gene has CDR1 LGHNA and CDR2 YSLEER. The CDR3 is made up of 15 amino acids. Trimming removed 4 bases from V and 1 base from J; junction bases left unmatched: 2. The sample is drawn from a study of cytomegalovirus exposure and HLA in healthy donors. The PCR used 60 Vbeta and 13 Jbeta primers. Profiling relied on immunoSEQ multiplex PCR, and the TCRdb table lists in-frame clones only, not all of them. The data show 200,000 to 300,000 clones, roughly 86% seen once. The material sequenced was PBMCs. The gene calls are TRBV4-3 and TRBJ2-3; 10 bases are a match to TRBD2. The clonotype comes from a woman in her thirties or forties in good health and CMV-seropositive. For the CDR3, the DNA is TGCGCCAGCAGCCGCGGGACTAGCGGCACAGATACGCAGTATTTT. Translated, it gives CASSRGTSGTDTQYF.